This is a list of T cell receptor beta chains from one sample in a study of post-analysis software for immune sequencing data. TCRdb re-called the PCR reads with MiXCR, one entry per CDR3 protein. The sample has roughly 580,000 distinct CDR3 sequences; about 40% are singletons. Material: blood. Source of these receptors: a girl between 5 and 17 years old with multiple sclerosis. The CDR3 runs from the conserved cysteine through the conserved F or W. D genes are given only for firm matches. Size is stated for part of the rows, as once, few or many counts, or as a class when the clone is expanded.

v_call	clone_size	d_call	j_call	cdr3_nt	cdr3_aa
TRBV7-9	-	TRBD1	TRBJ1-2	TGTGCCAGCAGCACAGGGGAGTCTTATGGCTACACCTTC	CASSTGESYGYTF
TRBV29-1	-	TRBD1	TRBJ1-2	TGCAGCGTCCTATCCCAGGGGGATCAGCACTATGGCTACACCTTC	CSVLSQGDQHYGYTF
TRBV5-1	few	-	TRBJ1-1	TGCGCCAGCAGCTTGGGGCAAGAAAACACTGAAGCTTTCTTT	CASSLGQENTEAFF
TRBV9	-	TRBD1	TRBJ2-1	TGTGCCAGCAGCGTAGCACAGGGGCCCGAGTATGAGCAGTTCTTC	CASSVAQGPEYEQFF
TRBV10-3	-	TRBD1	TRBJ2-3	TGTGCCATCAGTTTGACAGGGGGCTTCACAGATACGCAGTATTTT	CAISLTGGFTDTQYF
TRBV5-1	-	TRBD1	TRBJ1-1	TGCGCTAGCAGCTTGTCACAGGGGGCTAGCCCTGAAGCTTTCTTT	CASSLSQGASPEAFF
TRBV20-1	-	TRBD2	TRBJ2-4	TGCAGTGCTAGAGGTCAGGGGCTAGCGGGAAGGGAGTCGGCCAAAAACATTCAGTACTTC	CSARGQGLAGRESAKNIQYF
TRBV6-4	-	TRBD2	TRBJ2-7	TGTGCCAGCAGAACCCTCCCAACTAGCGGGGGGTCCTACGAGCAGTACTTC	CASRTLPTSGGSYEQYF
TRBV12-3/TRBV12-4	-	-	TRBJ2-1	TGTGCCAGCAGTTTTAGACAGTACAATGAGCAGTTCTTC	CASSFRQYNEQFF
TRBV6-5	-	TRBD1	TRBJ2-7	TGTGCCAGCAGTTACTCGCCGGACAGGGCCTACGAGCAGTACTTC	CASSYSPDRAYEQYF
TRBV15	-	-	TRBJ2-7	TGTGCCACCGGCAGACCCGGCGGACTAACCTACGAGCAGTACTTC	CATGRPGGLTYEQYF
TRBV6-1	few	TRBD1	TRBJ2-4	TGTGCCAGCAGTGAACTAGCCGGGACAGGGCGGAACATTCAGTACTTC	CASSELAGTGRNIQYF
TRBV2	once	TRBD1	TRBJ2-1	TGTGCCAGCAGACCCGACAGGGGGGGCAATGAGCAGTTCTTC	CASRPDRGGNEQFF
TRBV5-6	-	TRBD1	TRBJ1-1	TGTGCCAGCAGCCGACCAGACAGGGGCGATACTGAAGCTTTCTTT	CASSRPDRGDTEAFF
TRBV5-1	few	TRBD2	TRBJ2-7	TGCGCCAGCAGCTTGGCCCAGCGGGGGCCCCCGGACGAGCAGTACTTC	CASSLAQRGPPDEQYF
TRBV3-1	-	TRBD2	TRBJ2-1	TGTGCCAGCAGCCAGGAAAGGTTAGCGGGAGCAAATGAGCAGTTCTTC	CASSQERLAGANEQFF
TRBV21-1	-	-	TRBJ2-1	TGTGCCAGCAGCAAAATTGGACTAGCGGGGGAATCTATCGATGAGCAGTTCTTC	CASSKIGLAGESIDEQFF
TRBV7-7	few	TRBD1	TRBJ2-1	TGTGCTAGCAGCCAGGGACAGGAGTCCTACAATGAGCAGTTCTTC	CASSQGQESYNEQFF
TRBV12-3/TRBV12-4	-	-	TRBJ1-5	TGTGCCAGCAGTTTTGAGGGGGGCTCTCTTAATCAGCCCCAGCATTTT	CASSFEGGSLNQPQHF
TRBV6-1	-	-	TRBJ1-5	TGTGCCAGCAGTGAAACGGGGACACAGAGCAATCAGCCCCAGCATTTT	CASSETGTQSNQPQHF
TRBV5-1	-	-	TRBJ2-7	TGCGCCAGCAGCTTCTCTCGTCCCTACGAGCAGTACTTC	CASSFSRPYEQYF
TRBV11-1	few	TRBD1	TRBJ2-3	TGTGCCAGCAGCTCACAGGGGCCCACAGATACGCAGTATTTT	CASSSQGPTDTQYF
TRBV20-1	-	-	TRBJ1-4	TGCAGTGCTAGAGATCAGTCCAATGAAAAACTGTTTTTT	CSARDQSNEKLFF
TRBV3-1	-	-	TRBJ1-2	TGTGCCAGCAGCCAAGATACTTTCGGGGGGGCTGGCTACACCTTC	CASSQDTFGGAGYTF
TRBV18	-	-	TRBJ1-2	TGTGCTAGCTCACCATTACAGGGAATGCGTGGCTACACCTTC	CASSPLQGMRGYTF
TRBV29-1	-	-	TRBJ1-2	TGCAGCGTTGGACAATTACTGAAGGACTATGGCTACACCTTC	CSVGQLLKDYGYTF
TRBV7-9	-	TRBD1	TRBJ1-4	TGTGCCAGCAGCCCGACAGGGGCGGCTAATGAAAAACTGTTTTTT	CASSPTGAANEKLFF
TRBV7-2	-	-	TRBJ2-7	TGTGCCACCTCGGCCGGATATAGGTACGAGCAGTACTTC	CATSAGYRYEQYF
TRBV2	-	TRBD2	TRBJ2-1	TGTGCCAGCAGCCCCACGACTAGCGGGGGACCCTACAATGAGCAGTTCTTC	CASSPTTSGGPYNEQFF
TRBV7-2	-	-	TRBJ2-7	TGTGCCAGCAGCTTAGCGGGGACCCCAGTCTTCCTGAGCTCCTACGAGCAGTACTTC	CASSLAGTPVFLSSYEQYF
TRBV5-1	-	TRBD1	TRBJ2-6	TGCGCCGGCAGCCCGACAGGGTTATCTGGGGCCAACGTCCTGACTTTC	CAGSPTGLSGANVLTF
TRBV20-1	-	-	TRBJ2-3	TGCAGTGCTAGATCCGGATCCGGGGCGGCAGATACGCAGTATTTT	CSARSGSGAADTQYF
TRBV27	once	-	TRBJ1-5	TGTGCCAGCAGTTCCCAAAACTATGGTTGGCCCCAGCATTTT	CASSSQNYGWPQHF
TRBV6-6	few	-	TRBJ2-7	TGTGCCAGCAGTTCTACAGGCTTAGAGCAGTACTTC	CASSSTGLEQYF
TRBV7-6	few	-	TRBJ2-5	TGTGCCAGCAGCTTAGTGCCAGCGGGCTCCAGAGAGACCCAGTACTTC	CASSLVPAGSRETQYF
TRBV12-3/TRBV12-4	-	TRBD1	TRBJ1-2	TGTGCCAGCCGAACGTCAGGACAGGGGGCGTTCGGCTACACCTTC	CASRTSGQGAFGYTF
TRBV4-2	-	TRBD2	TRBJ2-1	TGTGCCAGCAGCCACTGGACTAGCGGCTACAATGAGCAGTTCTTC	CASSHWTSGYNEQFF
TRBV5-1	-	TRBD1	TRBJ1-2	TGCGCCAGCAGCCGGCCGGGACAGTACTATGGCTACACCTTC	CASSRPGQYYGYTF
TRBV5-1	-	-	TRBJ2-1	TGCGCCAGCAGCTTGGGCAATGGGCAGTTCTTC	CASSLGNGQFF
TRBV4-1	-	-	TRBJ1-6	TGCGCCAGCAGCCGAGCGGACCCCGGTTCACCCCTCCACTTT	CASSRADPGSPLHF
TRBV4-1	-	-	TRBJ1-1	TGCGCCAGCAGCCTAATCGGGGGGAAGAACACTGAAGCTTTCTTT	CASSLIGGKNTEAFF
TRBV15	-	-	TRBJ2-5	TGTGCCACCAGCAGAGATCGGGTGATTGGTGAGCAGTACTTC	CATSRDRVIGEQYF
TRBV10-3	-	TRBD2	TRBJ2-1	TGTGCCATCAGTTCTGTGGGGGGGAGCTCCTACAATGAGCAGTTCTTC	CAISSVGGSSYNEQFF